The 13 T cell receptor beta chains presented below share a single source sample, sequenced in a study of neurological immune-mediated disorders. TCRdb used MiXCR to reprocess the 5' RACE reads, holding one entry per CDR3 protein. The profile shows around 62,000 distinct CDR3 sequences, 4.1% of them singletons. The material sequenced was PBMCs. These receptors came from a man aged 50 or older with multiple sclerosis.

This clonotype was counted ten times or more. The chain has TRBV5-1 and TRBJ2-7; perhaps TRBD1 as D (7 bases). The CDR3 runs 17 residues. Trimming removed 0 bases from V and 2 bases from J, with 18 bases in between. The germline CDR1 and CDR2 sequences are SGHRS and YFSETQ. The CDR3 nucleotides are TGCGCCAGCAGCTTGGTGGGAGGAACCGGGACAGCCTACGAGCAGTACTTC. As protein: CASSLVGGTGTAYEQYF.

The chain has TRBV20-1 and TRBJ2-6; 11 bases are a match to TRBD1. Losses at the gene ends were 4 bases for V and 4 bases for J; bases not matched to a gene: 3. The CDR3 spans 15 residues. The germline gives CDR1 DFQATT, CDR2 SNEGSKA (reference sequence). The CDR3 bases are TGCAGTGCTAAAGGACAGGGGGCGGGGGCCAACGTCCTGACTTTC. It translates to CSAKGQGAGANVLTF.

On this clonotype itself: With a much larger clone just one base away, this may be a read error. The chain links TRBV9 to TRBJ1-2; D remains ambiguous. The CDR3 is made up of 13 amino acids. V dropped 0 bases and J dropped 5 bases, with 8 bases sitting between them. Germline V gene lookup returns CDR1 SGDLS and CDR2 YYNGEE. The CDR3 protein is CASSVESGYGYTF. For the CDR3, the DNA is TGTGCCAGCAGCGTAGAAAGCGGGTATGGCTACACCTTC.

This clonotype was recorded many times. V and J are TRBV2 and TRBJ2-4; D possibly uses TRBD1 or TRBD2 (5 bases each). Germline values: CDR1 SNHLY, CDR2 FYNNEI. The CDR3 covers 19 residues. V was cut by 2 bases and J by 3 bases, with 23 bases left in between. As DNA, the CDR3 is TGTGCCAGCAGTGAAAACCGGGACCACCCGACTCCTAGCAAAAACATTCAGTACTTC. Residues: CASSENRDHPTPSKNIQYF.

This clonotype has a count of ten or more. The chain joins TRBV5-1 to TRBJ2-5, with 9 bases identical to TRBD2. Unmatched junction bases numbered 15, after V lost 4 bases and J lost 5 bases. The CDR3 contains 17 residues. CDR1 and CDR2 from the germline V gene are SGHRS and YFSETQ. CDR3 region: CASSPGPTRLAGETQYF. The CDR3 coding sequence is TGCGCCAGCAGCCCTGGCCCAACGAGGCTAGCGGGGGAGACCCAGTACTTC.

In its sample, this clonotype was seen a few times. The V call is TRBV5-1, the J call TRBJ2-1, with 7 bases identical to TRBD1. This CDR3 is 16 amino acids long. V lost 4 bases, J lost 2 bases, and 9 bases stayed unmatched. The germline V gene encodes CDR1 SGHRS and CDR2 YFSETQ. The CDR3 DNA reads TGCGCCAGCAGCCTGTTTCCGGGACAGACCTACAATGAGCAGTTCTTC. As protein: CASSLFPGQTYNEQFF.

This clonotype came up many times. The chain has TRBV10-3 and TRBJ2-3; D not certain. CDR1 and CDR2 from the germline V gene are ENHRY and SYGVKD. This CDR3 is built from 15 residues. With 2 bases removed from V and 4 bases from J, the gap between germline ends came to 13 bases. The CDR3 region is CAISERSEGSDTQYF. The CDR3 bases are TGTGCCATCAGTGAGAGGTCAGAAGGTTCAGATACGCAGTATTTT.

This clonotype turned up a few times. The junction departs from the called germline gene at one end, perhaps through a read error. The chain employs TRBV15 and TRBJ1-6; a weak D match, TRBD1 (5 bases). CDR1 LNHNV and CDR2 YYDKDF come from the germline V gene (reference sequence). This CDR3 has 15 residues. The CDR3 reads CATSRDSGPDSPLNF. DNA of the CDR3: TGTGCCACCAGCAGAGATTCAGGGCCCGACTCACCCCTCAACTTT.

The table lists this clonotype with many counts. The chain links TRBV19 to TRBJ2-7, with 9 bases lining up with TRBD1. Germline lookup yields CDR1 LNHDA and CDR2 SQIVND (reference sequence). V lost 3 bases to trimming and J lost 6 bases; unmatched junction nucleotides: 15. The CDR3 is 17 residues long. Here the CDR3 DNA reads TGTGCCAGTAGTATCCCCCTAACCGGGACAGGGATGTTCGAGCAGTACTTC. It yields the protein CASSIPLTGTGMFEQYF.

The chain couples TRBV20-1 to TRBJ1-2; unclear D gene. This CDR3 comprises 15 residues. Germline CDR1 reads DFQATT; CDR2 reads SNEGSKA (reference sequence). Trimming removed 3 bases from V and 4 bases from J, with 18 bases in between. DNA for the CDR3: TGCAGTGCTAGTAGGATCCCGGCAAGGACCTATGGCTACACCTTC. It encodes CSASRIPARTYGYTF.

This clonotype showed up many times. This CDR3 reads CASSPTYRIEQFF. As DNA, the CDR3 is TGTGCCAGCAGCCCTACTTATAGGATTGAGCAGTTCTTC. The chain employs TRBV11-2 and TRBJ2-1; D is undetermined. Germline-derived CDR1 and CDR2 are SGHAT and FQNNGV. The CDR3 has 13 amino acids. The V gene lost 5 bases and the J gene lost 9 bases, with 14 bases spanning the gap.

This clonotype has a handful of counts. A much larger clone sits a single nucleotide away, making a read error possible. This chain uses TRBV11-2 with TRBJ1-4; a weak D match, TRBD1 (6 bases). Germline V gene sequence: CDR1 SGHAT, CDR2 FQNNGV. V dropped 5 bases and J dropped 8 bases, with 18 bases sitting between them. The CDR3 length is 15 residues. This CDR3 is CASSTNVGGGEKLFF. The CDR3 DNA follows: TGTGCCAGCAGCACAAATGTGGGGGGCGGAGAAAAACTGTTTTTT. Combining the CDR3 with reference TRBV11-2 and TRBJ1-4 gives the whole variable domain EAGVAQSPRYKIIEKRQSVAFWCNPISGHATLYWYQQILGQGPKLLIQFQNNGVVDDSQLPKDRFSAERLKGVDSTLKIQPAKLEDSAVYLCASSTNVGGGEKLFFGSGTQLSVL.

The sample holds many counts of this clonotype. The chain has TRBV5-6 and TRBJ1-5; TRBD1 might be the D (5 bases). This CDR3 region has 15 residues. Germline V gives CDR1 SGHDT, CDR2 YYEEEE. With 3 bases removed from V and 1 base from J, the gap between germline ends came to 11 bases. CDR3 nucleotide sequence: TGTGCCAGCAGCTCCGGCCGGGGGAGCAATCAGCCCCAGCATTTT. As protein: CASSSGRGSNQPQHF. The complete variable domain, with remaining parts taken from reference TRBV5-6 and TRBJ1-5, reads DAGVTQSPTHLIKTRGQQVTLRCSPKSGHDTVSWYQQALGQGPQFIFQYYEEEERQRGNFPDRFSGHQFPNYSSELNVNALLLGDSALYLCASSSGRGSNQPQHFGDGTRLSIL.